This T cell receptor beta chain was obtained from a study of Ad26.COV2.S vaccination and SARS-CoV-2 variants. Across the whole study: Donor was assigned to the Ad26.COV2.S arm of trial COV1001. Intramuscular Ad26.COV2.S at 5x10^10 or 1x10^11 viral particles. Findings and limits, study-wide: Recipients of either vaccine or placebo displayed similar breadth of non-spike TCRs.

Treatment denoted: 15 to 20 received Ad26.COV2.S at low or high dose, single or two shots; several received placebo; per-sample allocation not given. At day 63 after the first vaccine or placebo injection, samples were drawn. The study used a vaccine consisting of an Ad26 vector that expressed Wuhan-strain SARS-CoV-2 spike. Profiling relied on immunoSEQ multiplex PCR, and the TCRdb table lists in-frame clones only, not all of them. Of hundreds of thousands of clones in the sample, 89% were seen once. The V end lost 1 base, the J end lost 0 bases, and 6 bases lay between the germline ends. The germline CDR1 and CDR2 sequences are LGHDT and YNNKEL (reference sequence). CDR3 length equals 14 residues. Points on this clone: Its antigen is currently unknown.

The sequence was collected from a person aged 18-60 years who received the Ad26.COV2.S COVID-19 vaccine or a placebo. This chain links TRBV3-1 (or the pseudogene TRBV3-2) with TRBJ1-2; D is ambiguous. The sample was peripheral blood, taken in a trial of Ad26.COV2.S vaccine versus placebo. The CDR3 loop is CASSQADSNYGYTF. For the CDR3, the DNA is TGTGCCAGCAGCCAAGCCGATTCTAACTATGGCTACACCTTC.